This passage covers 9 T cell receptor beta chains from one sample sequenced in a study of T-cell reconstitution after alpha-beta-depleted transplantation in children. Construction of the TCRbeta library involved unique molecular identifiers. TCRdb called the PCR reads again in MiXCR, with one record for every CDR3 protein. The sample includes some 550,000 distinct CDR3 sequences, about 23% of them seen just once. Sequenced material: PBMCs, mostly from graft donor cells, taken 360 days after TCRalphabeta/CD19-depleted stem cell transplant. The receptors shown here come from a boy in the first two years of life who had a stem cell transplant for acute myeloid leukemia, so the T cells may come from the graft donor.

This clonotype has only a few counts. The chain carries TRBV4-3 and TRBJ2-1; tentatively, D is TRBD2 (5 bases). V lost 4 bases and J lost 3, with 16 bases in between. Germline loops: CDR1 LGHNA, CDR2 YSLEER. The CDR3 is 16 amino acids. The CDR3 here is CASSRDQARGYNEQFF. The CDR3 region has the DNA TGCGCCAGCAGCCGAGACCAGGCACGGGGCTACAATGAGCAGTTCTTC.

This clonotype was seen ten or more times. The chain links TRBV12-3 or TRBV12-4 to TRBJ2-1; the D is unclear. Trimming removed 1 base at V and 0 bases at J, with 10 bases between. The CDR3 runs to 16 residues. The CDR3 sequence is CASSLGPAISYNEQFF. In nucleotides, the CDR3 is TGTGCCAGCAGTTTAGGCCCTGCAATCTCCTACAATGAGCAGTTCTTC.

The table lists this clonotype with a few counts. V usage is TRBV27 and J usage is TRBJ2-7; 9 nucleotides agree with TRBD1. V dropped 5 bases and J dropped 2; count of bases not matched to a gene: 10. This CDR3 contains 16 residues. Looked up from germline, CDR1 is MNHEY and CDR2 is SMNVEV (reference sequence). This chain's CDR3 is CASSPHPGTGTYEQYF. CDR3 in DNA: TGTGCCAGCAGTCCACACCCCGGGACAGGGACCTACGAGCAGTACTTC.

This clonotype appeared many times. J is TRBJ2-7 and V is TRBV5-1, with 7 bases aligning to TRBD2. CDR1 and CDR2 (germline): SGHRS, YFSETQ. CDR3 length: 18 residues. The J segment lost 7 bases and the V segment lost 0 bases, leaving 19 bases of the junction unmatched. In DNA form, the CDR3 reads TGCGCCAGCAGCTTGGGCGTGGATTCCGAGGACTCCGGGAGGGAGCAGTACGTC. Protein product: CASSLGVDSEDSGREQYV.

This clonotype was seen many times. The J gene is TRBJ2-7, the V gene TRBV20-1; D is uncertain. Germline lookup yields CDR1 DFQATT and CDR2 SNEGSKA (reference sequence). V was cut by 5 bases and J by 2 bases, with 10 bases left in between. This CDR3 region has 12 residues. The CDR3 here is CSALPYPYEQYV. The CDR3, as DNA: TGCAGTGCTTTACCCTACCCCTACGAGCAGTACGTC.

This clonotype was seen at least ten times. This sequence joins TRBV7-9 and TRBJ1-6; D is unresolved. V was trimmed by 3 bases and J by 7 bases, leaving 13 bases between them. CDR1 and CDR2 (germline): SEHNR, FQNEAQ (reference sequence). CDR3 size: 15 residues. This chain's CDR3 is CASSFSAVSNSPLHF. The CDR3 nucleotides are TGTGCCAGCAGCTTTTCGGCAGTCTCGAATTCACCCCTCCACTTT.

To note about this clonotype: The germline gene is not matched at one end of the junction; a read error may be the cause. The chain has TRBV7-9 and TRBJ2-1; TRBD2 matches 8 bases. Germline CDR1 is SEHNR and CDR2 is FQNEAQ (reference sequence). This CDR3 comprises 16 residues. The CDR3 bases are TGTGCCGGCAGCTTAGAAAGCGGGGGATCTTACAATGAGCAGTTCTTC. This codes for CAGSLESGGSYNEQFF. Using reference TRBV7-9 and TRBJ2-1 for the parts outside the CDR3, the full variable domain is DTGVSQNPRHKITKRGQNVTFRCDPISEHNRLYWYRQTLGQGPEFLTYFQNEAQLEKSRLLSDRFSAERPKGSFSTLEIQRTEQGDSAMYLCAGSLESGGSYNEQFFGPGTRLTVL.

This clonotype was recorded at least ten times. This rearrangement joins TRBV6-5 to TRBJ1-1; D remains unclear. There are 14 residues in the CDR3. Trimming took off 2 bases at V and 3 bases at J, with 10 bases between the two ends. Looked up from germline, CDR1 is MNHEY and CDR2 is SVGAGI. CDR3 nucleotide sequence: TGTGCCAGCAGTTACGGAATGGAGGACACTGAAGCTTTCTTT. Encoded protein: CASSYGMEDTEAFF.

This clonotype turned up a few times. This rearrangement joins TRBV19 to TRBJ2-6, with 7 bases lining up with TRBD1. V lost 5 bases to trimming and J lost 0 bases; unmatched junction nucleotides: 10. The germline gives CDR1 LNHDA, CDR2 SQIVND (reference sequence). The CDR3 totals 18 residues. In DNA form, the CDR3 reads TGTGCCAGTAGTCGGGACAGTCTAACTTCCTCTGGGGCCAACGTCCTGACTTTC. It translates to CASSRDSLTSSGANVLTF.